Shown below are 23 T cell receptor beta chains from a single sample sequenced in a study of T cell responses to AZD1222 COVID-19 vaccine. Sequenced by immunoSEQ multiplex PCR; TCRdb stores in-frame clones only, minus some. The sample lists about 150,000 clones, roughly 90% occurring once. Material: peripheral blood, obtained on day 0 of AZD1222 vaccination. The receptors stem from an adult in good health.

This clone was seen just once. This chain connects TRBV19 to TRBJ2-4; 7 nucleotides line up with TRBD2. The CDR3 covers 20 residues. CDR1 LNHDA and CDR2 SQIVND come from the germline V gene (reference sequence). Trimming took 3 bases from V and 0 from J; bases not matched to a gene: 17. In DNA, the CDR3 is TGTGCCAGTAGTATTAGGGTAAGGGGAGGGCTAGCGGTAGCCAAAAACATTCAGTACTTC. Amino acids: CASSIRVRGGLAVAKNIQYF.

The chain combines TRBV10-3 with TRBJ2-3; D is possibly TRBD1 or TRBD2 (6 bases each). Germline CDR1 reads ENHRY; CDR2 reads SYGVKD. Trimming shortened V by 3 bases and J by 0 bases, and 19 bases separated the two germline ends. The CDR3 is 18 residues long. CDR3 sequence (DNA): TGTGCCATCAGTGACACCAAGGCGGGACATTTTAGCACAGATACGCAGTATTTT. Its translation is CAISDTKAGHFSTDTQYF.

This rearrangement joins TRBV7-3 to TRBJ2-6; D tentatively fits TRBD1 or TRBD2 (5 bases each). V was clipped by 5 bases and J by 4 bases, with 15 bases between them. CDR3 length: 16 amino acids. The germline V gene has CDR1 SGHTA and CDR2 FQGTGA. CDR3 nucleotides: TGTGCCAGCAGCAAAAAGGCAGGGACCGGGGCCAACGTCCTGACTTTC. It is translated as CASSKKAGTGANVLTF. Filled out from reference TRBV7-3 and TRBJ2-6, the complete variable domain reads GAGVSQTPSNKVTEKGKYVELRCDPISGHTALYWYRQSLGQGPEFLIYFQGTGAADDSGLPNDRFFAVRPEGSVSTLKIQRTERGDSAVYLCASSKKAGTGANVLTFGAGSRLTVL.

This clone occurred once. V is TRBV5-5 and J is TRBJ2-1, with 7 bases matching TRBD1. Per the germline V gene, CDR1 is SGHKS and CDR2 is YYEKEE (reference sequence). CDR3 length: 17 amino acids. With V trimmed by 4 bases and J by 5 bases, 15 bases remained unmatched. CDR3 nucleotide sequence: TGTGCCAGCAGCCATTCCAAGGGGGCAAAGATGAACAATGAGCAGTTCTTC. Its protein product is CASSHSKGAKMNNEQFF.

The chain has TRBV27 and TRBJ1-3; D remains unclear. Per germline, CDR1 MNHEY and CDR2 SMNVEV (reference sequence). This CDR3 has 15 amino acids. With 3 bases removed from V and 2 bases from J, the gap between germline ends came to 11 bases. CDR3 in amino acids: CASSLDRRAGNTIYF. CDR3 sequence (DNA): TGTGCCAGCAGTTTGGACCGCCGAGCTGGAAACACCATATATTTT.

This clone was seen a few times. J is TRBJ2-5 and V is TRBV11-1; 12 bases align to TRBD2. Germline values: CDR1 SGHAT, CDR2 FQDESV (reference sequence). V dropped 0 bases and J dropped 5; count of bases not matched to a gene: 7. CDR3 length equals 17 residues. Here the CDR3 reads CASSLASSGGARETQYF. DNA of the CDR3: TGTGCCAGCAGCTTAGCGTCTAGCGGGGGGGCCCGTGAGACCCAGTACTTC.

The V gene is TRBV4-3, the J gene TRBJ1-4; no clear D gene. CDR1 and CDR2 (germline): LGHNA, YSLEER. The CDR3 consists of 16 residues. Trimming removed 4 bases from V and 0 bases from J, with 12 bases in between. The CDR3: CASSPLSHATNEKLFF. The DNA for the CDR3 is TGCGCCAGCAGCCCCCTCTCGCATGCAACTAATGAAAAACTGTTTTTT.

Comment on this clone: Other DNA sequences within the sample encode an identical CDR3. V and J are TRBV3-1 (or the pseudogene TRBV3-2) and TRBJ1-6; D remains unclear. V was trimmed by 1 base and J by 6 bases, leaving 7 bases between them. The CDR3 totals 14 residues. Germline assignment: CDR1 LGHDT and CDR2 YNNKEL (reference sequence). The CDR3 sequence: CASSQVEGNSPLHF. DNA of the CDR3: TGTGCCAGCAGCCAAGTCGAGGGTAATTCACCCCTCCACTTT.

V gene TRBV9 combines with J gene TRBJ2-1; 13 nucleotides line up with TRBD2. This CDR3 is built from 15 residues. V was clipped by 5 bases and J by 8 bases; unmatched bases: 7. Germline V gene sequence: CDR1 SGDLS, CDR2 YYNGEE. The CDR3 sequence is CASSLTSGRGDEQFF. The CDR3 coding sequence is TGTGCCAGCAGTCTTACTAGCGGGAGGGGGGATGAGCAGTTCTTC.

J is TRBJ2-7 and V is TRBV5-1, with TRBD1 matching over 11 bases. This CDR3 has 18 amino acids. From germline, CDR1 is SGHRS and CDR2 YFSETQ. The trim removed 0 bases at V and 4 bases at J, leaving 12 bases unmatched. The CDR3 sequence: CASSLARSRTGGWYEQYF. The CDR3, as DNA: TGCGCCAGCAGCTTGGCGCGATCCAGGACAGGGGGCTGGTACGAGCAGTACTTC.

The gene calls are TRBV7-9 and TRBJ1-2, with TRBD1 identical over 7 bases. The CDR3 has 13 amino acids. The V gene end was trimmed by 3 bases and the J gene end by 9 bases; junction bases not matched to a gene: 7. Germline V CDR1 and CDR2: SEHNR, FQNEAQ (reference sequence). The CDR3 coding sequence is TGTGCCAGCAGCTTCACCGACAGGGCCAGCTACACCTTC. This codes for CASSFTDRASYTF.

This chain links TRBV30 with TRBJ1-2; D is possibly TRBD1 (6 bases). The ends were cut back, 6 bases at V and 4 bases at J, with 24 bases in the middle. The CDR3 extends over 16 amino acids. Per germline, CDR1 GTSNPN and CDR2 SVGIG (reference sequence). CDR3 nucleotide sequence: TGTGCCTGCCCAACTAGGGGGAGGGGCGAGGCCTATGGCTACACCTTC. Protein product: CACPTRGRGEAYGYTF. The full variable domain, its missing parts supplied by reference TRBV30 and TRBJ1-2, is SQTIHQWPATLVQPVGSPLSLECTVEGTSNPNLYWYRQAAGRGLQLLFYSVGIGQISSEVPQNLSASRPQDRQFILSSKKLLLSDSGFYLCACPTRGRGEAYGYTFGSGTRLTVV.

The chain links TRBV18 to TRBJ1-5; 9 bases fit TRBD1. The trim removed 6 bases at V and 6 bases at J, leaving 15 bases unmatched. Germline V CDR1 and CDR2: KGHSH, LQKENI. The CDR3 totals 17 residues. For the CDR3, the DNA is TGTGCCAGCTCTCGCACTATAACAGGGGGCCCGACTCAGCCCCAGCATTTT. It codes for CASSRTITGGPTQPQHF. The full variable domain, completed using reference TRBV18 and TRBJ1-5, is NAGVMQNPRHLVRRRGQEARLRCSPMKGHSHVYWYRQLPEEGLKFMVYLQKENIIDESGMPKERFSAEFPKEGPSILRIQQVVRGDSAAYFCASSRTITGGPTQPQHFGDGTRLSIL.

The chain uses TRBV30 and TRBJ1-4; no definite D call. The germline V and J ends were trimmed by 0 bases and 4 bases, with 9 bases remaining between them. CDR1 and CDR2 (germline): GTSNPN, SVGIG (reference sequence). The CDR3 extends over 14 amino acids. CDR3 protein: CAWSVLADNEKLFF. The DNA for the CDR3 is TGTGCCTGGAGTGTACTCGCAGATAATGAAAAACTGTTTTTT. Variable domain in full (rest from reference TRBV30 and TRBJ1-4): SQTIHQWPATLVQPVGSPLSLECTVEGTSNPNLYWYRQAAGRGLQLLFYSVGIGQISSEVPQNLSASRPQDRQFILSSKKLLLSDSGFYLCAWSVLADNEKLFFGSGTQLSVL.

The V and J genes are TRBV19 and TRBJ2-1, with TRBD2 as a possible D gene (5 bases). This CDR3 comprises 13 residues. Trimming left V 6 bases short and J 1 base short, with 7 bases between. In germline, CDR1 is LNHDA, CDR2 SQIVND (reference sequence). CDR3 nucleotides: TGTGCCAGTAGCGGGGTGTCCTACAATGAGCAGTTCTTC. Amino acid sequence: CASSGVSYNEQFF.

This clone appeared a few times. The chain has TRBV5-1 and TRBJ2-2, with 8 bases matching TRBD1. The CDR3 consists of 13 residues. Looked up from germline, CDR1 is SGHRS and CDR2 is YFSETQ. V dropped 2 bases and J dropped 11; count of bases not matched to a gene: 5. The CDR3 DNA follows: TGCGCCAGCAGCTTTGGACAGGGTGGTGAGCTGTTTTTT. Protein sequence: CASSFGQGGELFF.

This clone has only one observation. CDR3 amino acids: CASSLAGGLIATQYF. As DNA, the CDR3 is TGTGCCAGCAGTTTGGCGGGGGGCCTTATTGCGACCCAGTACTTC. The chain employs TRBV11-2 and TRBJ2-5; TRBD2 aligns across 8 bases. V was clipped by 6 bases and J by 7 bases; unmatched bases: 13. The germline gives CDR1 SGHAT, CDR2 FQNNGV. There are 15 residues in the CDR3. Full variable domain (outside the CDR3, taken from reference TRBV11-2 and TRBJ2-5): EAGVAQSPRYKIIEKRQSVAFWCNPISGHATLYWYQQILGQGPKLLIQFQNNGVVDDSQLPKDRFSAERLKGVDSTLKIQPAKLEDSAVYLCASSLAGGLIATQYFGPGTRLLVL.

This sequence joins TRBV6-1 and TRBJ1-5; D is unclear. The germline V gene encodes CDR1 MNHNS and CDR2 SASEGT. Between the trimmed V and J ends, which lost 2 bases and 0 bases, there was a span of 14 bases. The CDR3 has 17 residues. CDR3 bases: TGTGCCAGCAGTGAACGGGGTGTGGGATATAGCAATCAGCCCCAGCATTTT. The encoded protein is CASSERGVGYSNQPQHF.

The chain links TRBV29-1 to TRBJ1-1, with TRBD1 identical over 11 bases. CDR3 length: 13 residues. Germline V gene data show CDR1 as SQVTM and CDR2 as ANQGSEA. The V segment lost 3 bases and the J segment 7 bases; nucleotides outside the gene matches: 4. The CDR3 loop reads CSVDRDRGGEAFF. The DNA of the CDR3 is TGCAGCGTTGATCGGGACAGGGGGGGTGAAGCTTTCTTT.

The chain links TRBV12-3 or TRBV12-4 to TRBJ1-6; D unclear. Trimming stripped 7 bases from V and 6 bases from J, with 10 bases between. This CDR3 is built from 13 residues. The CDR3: CASNPGRNSPLHF. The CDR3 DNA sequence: TGTGCCAGCAACCCCGGACGTAATTCACCCCTCCACTTT.

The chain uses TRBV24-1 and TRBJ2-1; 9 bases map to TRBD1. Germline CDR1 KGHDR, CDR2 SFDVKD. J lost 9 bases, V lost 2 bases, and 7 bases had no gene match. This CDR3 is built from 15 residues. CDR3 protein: CATSDSGTGIREQFF. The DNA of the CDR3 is TGTGCCACCAGTGATTCGGGGACAGGGATCCGTGAGCAGTTCTTC.

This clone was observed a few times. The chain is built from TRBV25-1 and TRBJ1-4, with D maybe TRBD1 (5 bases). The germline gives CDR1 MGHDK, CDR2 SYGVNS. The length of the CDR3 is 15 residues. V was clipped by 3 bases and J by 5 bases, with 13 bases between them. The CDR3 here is CASSDPGTGNEKLFF. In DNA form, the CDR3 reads TGTGCCAGCAGTGACCCCGGGACGGGCAATGAAAAACTGTTTTTT. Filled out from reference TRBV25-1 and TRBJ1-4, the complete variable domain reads EADIYQTPRYLVIGTGKKITLECSQTMGHDKMYWYQQDPGMELHLIHYSYGVNSTEKGDLSSESTVSRIRTEHFPLTLESARPSHTSQYLCASSDPGTGNEKLFFGSGTQLSVL.

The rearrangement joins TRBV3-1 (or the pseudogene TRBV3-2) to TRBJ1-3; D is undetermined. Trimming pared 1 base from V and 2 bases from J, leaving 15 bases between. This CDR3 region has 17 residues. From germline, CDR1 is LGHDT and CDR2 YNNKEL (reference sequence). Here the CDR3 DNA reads TGTGCCAGCAGCCAAGCCGAAAGCGGTCACACTGGAAACACCATATATTTT. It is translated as CASSQAESGHTGNTIYF.